This T cell receptor (beta chain) stems from a study of T cell responses to AZD1222 COVID-19 vaccine. Study-level information: Second-dose timings of about 4 or about 12 weeks were pooled.

Remarks on this clone: What it binds is unknown.

The V end was cut by 1 base, the J end by 7 bases, with 11 bases between. Germline V lookup: CDR1 SNHLY, CDR2 FYNNEI. The CDR3 consists of 14 residues. Study-wide results and caveats: Epitopes outside B.1.351 and B.1.1.7 mutated regions reportedly drew nearly half of spike TCRs. Vaccine-associated CD4 TCRs ranged over spike, dominating at 160-218 and 743-854. Donors in the cohort were predominantly white British and more often female, and clonal diversity was possibly underestimated.

Using immunoSEQ multiplex PCR, the repertoire was profiled, and TCRdb retains in-frame clones only, with some absent. This sample has 100,000 or so clones, with about 89% found just once. The sequence was obtained from an adult in good health. V gene TRBV2 combines with J gene TRBJ1-5; TRBD1 is a possible D gene (5 bases). Sequenced here: peripheral blood, sampled on day 0 of AZD1222 vaccination. The CDR3 region has the DNA TGTGCCAGCAGTGAAGAGGGAGGGGAACAGCCCCAGCATTTT. It specifies CASSEEGGEQPQHF. The variable domain in full, with the rest retrieved from reference TRBV2 and TRBJ1-5, is EPEVTQTPSHQVTQMGQEVILRCVPISNHLYFYWYRQILGQKVEFLVSFYNNEISEKSEIFDDQFSVERPDGSNFTLKIRSTKLEDSAMYFCASSEEGGEQPQHFGDGTRLSIL.